Sequencing of this TCR beta chain was carried out in a study of OX40 agonist ivuxolimab in advanced cancers. TCRdb's copy holds only in-frame clones and misses some; the assay was immunoSEQ multiplex PCR. The table lists 70,000 to 80,000 clones, roughly 80% of them singletons. Trimming took 6 bases from V and 0 from J, leaving 5 bases between them. There are 12 residues in the CDR3. Per germline, CDR1 MNHEY and CDR2 SVGAGI. The sequence was collected from an adult with an advanced solid tumor such as melanoma, head and neck, liver or kidney cancer. The V gene is TRBV6-5, the J gene TRBJ1-1; D is unclear. Sequenced material: CD4+ or CD8+ T cells sorted from blood, taken in a trial of the OX40 agonist ivuxolimab. This CDR3 reads CASSDVNTEAFF. CDR3 bases: TGTGCCAGCAGCGATGTGAACACTGAAGCTTTCTTT.